Shown below are 21 T cell receptor beta chains from a single sample sequenced in a study of CD8 T cells in ankylosing spondylitis. TCRdb re-called the 5' RACE reads with MiXCR, one entry per CDR3 protein. Here the sample spans 150,000 to 250,000 distinct CDR3 sequences, 9.5% to 15% being singletons. The sample comprised blood, either unsorted or a sorted T cell fraction (not recorded which). The receptors stem from a male donor with ankylosing spondylitis or in good health (not recorded which).

In its sample, this clonotype was seen many times. V gene TRBV7-9 combines with J gene TRBJ2-7; tentative D call: TRBD1 (6 bases). Germline CDR1 and CDR2: SEHNR and FQNEAQ (reference sequence). This CDR3 contains 15 residues. V lost 5 bases to trimming and J lost 2 bases, with 16 bases between them. The CDR3 spells CASSRPGTSPYEQYF. As DNA, the CDR3 is TGTGCCAGCAGCCGACCAGGGACAAGCCCCTACGAGCAGTACTTC.

The chain couples TRBV4-1 to TRBJ2-7; 8 bases are shared with TRBD1. The CDR3 is made up of 16 amino acids. In germline, CDR1 is MGHRA, CDR2 YSYEKL. V lost 4 bases to trimming and J lost 2 bases; unmatched junction nucleotides: 10. The CDR3 here is CASSPEGQALTYEQYF. CDR3 bases: TGCGCCAGCAGCCCAGAGGGACAGGCCTTAACCTACGAGCAGTACTTC.

The chain is built from TRBV19 and TRBJ1-1; D is unclear. The CDR3 has 14 amino acids. Germline V gives CDR1 LNHDA, CDR2 SQIVND (reference sequence). Trimming removed 1 base from V and 0 bases from J, with 6 bases in between. CDR3 amino acids: CASSIGTLNTEAFF. The CDR3 nucleotides are TGTGCCAGTAGTATAGGAACACTGAACACTGAAGCTTTCTTT.

This chain joins TRBV18 and TRBJ2-7; D may be TRBD2 (6 bases). Germline V gene data show CDR1 as KGHSH and CDR2 as LQKENI. The CDR3 consists of 16 residues. With 6 bases removed from V and 2 bases from J, the gap between germline ends came to 20 bases. The DNA of the CDR3 is TGTGCCAGCTCGCGGGGTAAGGAGCTCCGTACCTACGAGCAGTACTTC. It codes for CASSRGKELRTYEQYF.

The V and J genes are TRBV27 and TRBJ2-7; TRBD2 matches at 13 bases. V trimming: 5 bases; J trimming: 3 bases; junction bases outside the gene matches: 7. Germline loops: CDR1 MNHEY, CDR2 SMNVEV (reference sequence). This CDR3 spans 16 amino acids. The CDR3 sequence: CASSPLLAGGVYEQYF. The CDR3 region has the DNA TGTGCCAGCAGTCCCCTACTAGCGGGAGGGGTCTACGAGCAGTACTTC.

The gene calls are TRBV11-2 and TRBJ1-1; D not certain. Germline V gene lookup returns CDR1 SGHAT and CDR2 FQNNGV. CDR3 length equals 12 residues. V shed 0 bases and J shed 11 bases, with 10 bases lying between them. CDR3 DNA sequence: TGTGCCAGCAGCTTAGAGGGGAGGGAGGCTTTCTTT. Amino acids: CASSLEGREAFF.

The V gene is TRBV3-1, the J gene TRBJ1-5; no clear D. From germline, CDR1 is LGHDT and CDR2 YNNKEL (reference sequence). The CDR3 runs to 15 residues. Trimming left V 8 bases short and J 5 bases short, with 19 bases between. CDR3 region: CASSLGGGLYQPQHF. The CDR3 bases are TGTGCCAGCTCATTGGGAGGAGGGCTCTATCAGCCCCAGCATTTT.

This clonotype came up a few times. This chain links TRBV6-1 with TRBJ2-2; TRBD1 matches at 8 bases. This CDR3 has 14 amino acids. Germline V CDR1 and CDR2: MNHNS, SASEGT. V was pared by 6 bases and J by 5 bases, with 5 bases of the junction left unmatched. CDR3 DNA: TGTGCCAGCAGGGACAGGGAAATTACCGGGGAGCTGTTTTTT. This sequence encodes CASRDREITGELFF.

This rearrangement joins TRBV6-4 to TRBJ2-7; the D is unclear. Germline loops: CDR1 MRHNA, CDR2 SNTAGT. The CDR3 runs 10 residues. Trimming shortened V by 8 bases and J by 10 bases, and 12 bases separated the two germline ends. The CDR3 loop reads CASRAGNQYF. In nucleotides, the CDR3 is TGTGCCAGCCGCGCTGGGAACCAGTACTTC.

This chain links TRBV7-6 with TRBJ2-2; weak D call: TRBD1 (7 bases). Germline loops: CDR1 SGHVS, CDR2 FNYEAQ. V gave up 2 bases and J gave up 5 bases, with 12 bases separating them. This CDR3 comprises 15 residues. The CDR3 loop reads CASSLTGDLTGELFF. Here the CDR3 DNA reads TGTGCCAGCAGCTTAACAGGGGACTTAACCGGGGAGCTGTTTTTT.

V and J are TRBV7-9 and TRBJ2-1, with D perhaps TRBD1 or TRBD2 (6 bases each). This CDR3 spans 15 amino acids. Germline V CDR1 and CDR2: SEHNR, FQNEAQ (reference sequence). V lost 4 bases to trimming and J lost 3 bases, with 13 bases between them. CDR3 in amino acids: CASSSWRGDYNEQFF. The CDR3 nucleotides read TGTGCCAGCAGCTCCTGGAGGGGGGACTACAATGAGCAGTTCTTC.

The chain couples TRBV5-1 to TRBJ2-7; 9 nucleotides line up with TRBD1. Germline CDR1 is SGHRS and CDR2 is YFSETQ. This CDR3 is 16 amino acids long. Germline trimming cut 4 bases from V and 5 bases from J; bases unmatched to any gene: 13. CDR3: CASSQGPGTGSNEQYF. For the CDR3, the DNA is TGCGCCAGCAGCCAGGGACCCGGGACAGGGTCGAACGAGCAGTACTTC.

This clonotype was found once. The chain carries TRBV4-1 and TRBJ1-2; 8 nucleotides agree with TRBD1. The junction had 4 bases not matched to a gene; V was cut back by 1 base and J by 6 bases. Germline V gene sequence: CDR1 MGHRA, CDR2 YSYEKL. The CDR3 sequence is 14 residues long. The CDR3 spells CASSQGAGGDGYTF. The CDR3 coding sequence is TGCGCCAGCAGCCAAGGAGCAGGGGGCGATGGCTACACCTTC.

This clonotype was counted a few times. This chain connects TRBV29-1 to TRBJ2-3; 10 bases are shared with TRBD2. The CDR3 runs to 15 residues. J gave up 2 bases and V 8 bases, and 10 bases lay outside the gene matches. CDR1 is SQVTM, CDR2 ANQGSEA, per germline. The CDR3 coding sequence is TGCAGCTTGAGGGGGACTAGCGAGTTCACAGATACGCAGTATTTT. It encodes CSLRGTSEFTDTQYF.

This clonotype was recorded a few times. This chain uses TRBV10-2 with TRBJ2-6; no firm D call. The V and J ends lost 6 bases and 1 base respectively, with 10 bases between them. The germline V gene has CDR1 WSHSY and CDR2 SAAADI. This CDR3 has 15 amino acids. The CDR3 DNA reads TGCGCCAGCAGCGGTGAGCATTCTGGGGCCAACGTCCTGACTTTC. It is translated as CASSGEHSGANVLTF.

The chain is built from TRBV2 and TRBJ1-5; D remains ambiguous. The CDR3 loop spans 12 amino acids. Germline CDR1 and CDR2: SNHLY and FYNNEI. The V and J ends lost 6 bases and 2 bases respectively, with 5 bases between them. The CDR3 DNA reads as TGTGCCAGCAGGAGGGGCAATCAGCCCCAGCATTTT. It specifies CASRRGNQPQHF.

This clonotype appeared many times. The J gene is TRBJ1-1, the V gene TRBV12-3 or TRBV12-4, with a tentative D call TRBD1 (6 bases). V was pared by 5 bases and J by 11 bases, with 12 bases between. This CDR3 spans 11 amino acids. CDR3 sequence (DNA): TGTGCCAGCAGTCCGGGGGGCGAGGCTTTCTTT. Protein sequence: CASSPGGEAFF.

This clonotype was counted ten times or more. The rearrangement links TRBV20-1 to TRBJ2-7; 8 bases are shared with TRBD2. Unmatched junction bases numbered 3, after V lost 3 bases and J lost 5 bases. The CDR3 runs to 12 residues. Germline V gene lookup returns CDR1 DFQATT and CDR2 SNEGSKA (reference sequence). The CDR3 protein is CSASGRADEQYF. The CDR3 nucleotides are TGCAGTGCTAGCGGGAGGGCTGACGAGCAGTACTTC.

This clonotype has just a few counts. This sequence joins TRBV29-1 and TRBJ2-7; D is perhaps TRBD1 (6 bases). Germline CDR1 and CDR2: SQVTM and ANQGSEA. There are 13 residues in the CDR3. Trimming stripped 4 bases from V and 0 bases from J, with 10 bases between. The chain's CDR3 is CSVVDSSSYEQYF. Here the CDR3 DNA reads TGCAGCGTTGTGGACAGTAGCTCCTACGAGCAGTACTTC.

This clonotype has a handful of counts. CDR3 bases: TGTGCCAGCAGCTTAGATGAGGGACAGGTTTACAATGAGCAGTTCTTC. Amino acid sequence: CASSLDEGQVYNEQFF. V and J are TRBV7-9 and TRBJ2-1; 8 positions agree with TRBD1. The CDR3 covers 16 residues. Germline lookup yields CDR1 SEHNR and CDR2 FQNEAQ (reference sequence). With 1 base clipped from V and 4 bases from J, the junction kept 6 bases outside the gene matches.

The J gene is TRBJ2-7, the V gene TRBV4-1; 10 bases are a match to TRBD2. The CDR3 is 14 residues long. Per germline, CDR1 MGHRA and CDR2 YSYEKL. V shed 2 bases, J shed 5 bases, and the junction held 3 bases outside the gene matches. The CDR3 region has the DNA TGCGCCAGCAGCCAACGGACTAGCGGAGACGAGCAGTACTTC. It is translated as CASSQRTSGDEQYF.